This T cell receptor (beta chain) was obtained from a study of STAT3 mutations in large granular lymphocyte leukemia. Study details: Immunosuppressive therapy was given to more than half of T-LGLL patients.

Whole-study findings and limits: TCR clonotype switching after therapy occurred in about 35% of the 18 patients. Every T-LGLL patient had at least one immunodominant TCRbeta clonotype. Samples missed the first appearance of the clone. Treatment regimens differed across patients between samplings.

Comments on this clone: As yet, its antigen is unknown.

Only in-frame clones appear in the TCRdb table, and some are missing; sequencing was by immunoSEQ multiplex PCR. The data contain about 10,000 clones, 88% of them singletons. CDR1 and CDR2 from the germline V gene are SEHNR and FQNEAQ (reference sequence). The V gene lost 1 base and the J gene lost 9 bases, with 7 bases spanning the gap. The CDR3 consists of 13 residues. The TCR comes from a man in his sixties with T-cell large granular lymphocyte leukemia. Some clones in this sample may be carry-over from other donors' samples. This rearrangement joins TRBV7-9 to TRBJ1-6; no clear D gene. Sequenced input: peripheral blood mononuclear cells. This CDR3 reads CASSLGGSSPLHF. The CDR3 coding sequence is TGTGCCAGCAGCTTAGGAGGCTCTTCACCCCTCCACTTT.